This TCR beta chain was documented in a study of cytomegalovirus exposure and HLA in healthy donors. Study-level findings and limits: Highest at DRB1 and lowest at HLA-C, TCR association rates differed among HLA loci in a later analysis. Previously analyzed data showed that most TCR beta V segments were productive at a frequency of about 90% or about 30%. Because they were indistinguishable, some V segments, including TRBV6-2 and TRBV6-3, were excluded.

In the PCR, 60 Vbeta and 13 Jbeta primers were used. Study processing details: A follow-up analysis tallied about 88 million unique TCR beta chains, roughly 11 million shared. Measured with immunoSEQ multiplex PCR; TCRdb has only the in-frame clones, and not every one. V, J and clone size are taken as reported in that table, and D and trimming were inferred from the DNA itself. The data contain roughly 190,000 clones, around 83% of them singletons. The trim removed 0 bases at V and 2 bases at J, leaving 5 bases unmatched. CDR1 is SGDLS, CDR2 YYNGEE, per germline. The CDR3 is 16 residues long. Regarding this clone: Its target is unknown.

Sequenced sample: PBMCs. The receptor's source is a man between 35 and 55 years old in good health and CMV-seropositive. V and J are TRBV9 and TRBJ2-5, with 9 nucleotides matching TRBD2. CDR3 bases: TGTGCCAGCAGCGTAGGCGGGAGGGGTATTCAAGAGACCCAGTACTTC. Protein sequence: CASSVGGRGIQETQYF.